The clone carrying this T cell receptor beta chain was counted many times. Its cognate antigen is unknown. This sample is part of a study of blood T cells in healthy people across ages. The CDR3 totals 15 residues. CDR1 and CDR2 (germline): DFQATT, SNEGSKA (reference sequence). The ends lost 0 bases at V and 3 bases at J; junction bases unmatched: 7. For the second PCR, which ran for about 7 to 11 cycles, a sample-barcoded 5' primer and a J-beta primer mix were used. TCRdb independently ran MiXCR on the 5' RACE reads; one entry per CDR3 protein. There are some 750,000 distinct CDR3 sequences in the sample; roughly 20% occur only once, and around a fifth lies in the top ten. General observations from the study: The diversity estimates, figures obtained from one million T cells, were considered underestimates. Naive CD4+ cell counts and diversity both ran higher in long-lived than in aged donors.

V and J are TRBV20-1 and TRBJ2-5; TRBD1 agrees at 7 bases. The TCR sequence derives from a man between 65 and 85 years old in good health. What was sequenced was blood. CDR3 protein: CSARDWVTGEETQYF. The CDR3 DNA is TGCAGTGCTAGAGATTGGGTTACAGGGGAAGAGACCCAGTACTTC.